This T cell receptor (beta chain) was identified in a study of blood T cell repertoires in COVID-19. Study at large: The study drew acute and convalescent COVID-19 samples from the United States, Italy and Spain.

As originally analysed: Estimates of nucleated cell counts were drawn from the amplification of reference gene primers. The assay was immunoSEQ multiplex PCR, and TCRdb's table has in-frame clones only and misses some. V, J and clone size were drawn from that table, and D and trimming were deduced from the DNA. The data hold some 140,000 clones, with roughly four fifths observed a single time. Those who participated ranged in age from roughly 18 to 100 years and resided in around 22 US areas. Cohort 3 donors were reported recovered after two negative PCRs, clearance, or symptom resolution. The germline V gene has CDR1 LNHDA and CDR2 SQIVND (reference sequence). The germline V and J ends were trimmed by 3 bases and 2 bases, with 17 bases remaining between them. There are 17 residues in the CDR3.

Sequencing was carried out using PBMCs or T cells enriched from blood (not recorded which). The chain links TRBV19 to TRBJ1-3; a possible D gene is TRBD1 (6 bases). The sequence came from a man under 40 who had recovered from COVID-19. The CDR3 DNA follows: TGTGCCAGTAGTATTAAGCCCGGACAGCGAACTGGAAACACCATATATTTT. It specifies CASSIKPGQRTGNTIYF.